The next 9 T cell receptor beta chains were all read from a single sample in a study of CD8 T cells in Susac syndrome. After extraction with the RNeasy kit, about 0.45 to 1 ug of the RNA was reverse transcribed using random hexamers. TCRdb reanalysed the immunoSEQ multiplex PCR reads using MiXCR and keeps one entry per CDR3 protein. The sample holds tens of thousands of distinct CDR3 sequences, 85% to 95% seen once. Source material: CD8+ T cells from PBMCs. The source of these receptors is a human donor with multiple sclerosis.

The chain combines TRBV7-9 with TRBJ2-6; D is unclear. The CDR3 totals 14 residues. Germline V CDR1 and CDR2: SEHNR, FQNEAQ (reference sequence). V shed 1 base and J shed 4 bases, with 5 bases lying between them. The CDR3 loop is CASSLDTGANVLTF. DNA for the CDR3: TGTGCCAGCAGCTTAGATACCGGGGCCAACGTCCTGACTTTC.

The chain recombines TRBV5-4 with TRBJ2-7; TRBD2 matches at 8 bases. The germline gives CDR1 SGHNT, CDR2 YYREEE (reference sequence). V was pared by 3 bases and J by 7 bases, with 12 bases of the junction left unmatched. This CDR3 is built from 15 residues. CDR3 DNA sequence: TGTGCCAGCAGCTCCCCGGGGGGGGGCTGGGAAGAGCAGTACTTC. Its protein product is CASSSPGGGWEEQYF. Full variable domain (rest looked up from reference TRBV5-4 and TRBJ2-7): ETGVTQSPTHLIKTRGQQVTLRCSSQSGHNTVSWYQQALGQGPQFIFQYYREEENGRGNFPPRFSGLQFPNYSSELNVNALELDDSALYLCASSSPGGGWEEQYFGPGTRLTVT.

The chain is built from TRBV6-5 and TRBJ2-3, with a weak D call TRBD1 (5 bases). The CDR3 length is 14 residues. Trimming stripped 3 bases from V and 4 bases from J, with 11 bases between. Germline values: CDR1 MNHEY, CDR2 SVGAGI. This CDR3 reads CASSYVGQSDTQYF. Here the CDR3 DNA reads TGTGCCAGCAGTTATGTGGGGCAGTCAGATACGCAGTATTTT.

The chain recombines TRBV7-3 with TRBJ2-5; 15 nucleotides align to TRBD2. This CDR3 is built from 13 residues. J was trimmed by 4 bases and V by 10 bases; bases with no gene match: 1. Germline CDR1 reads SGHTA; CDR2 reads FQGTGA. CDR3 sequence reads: CATGLAGGETQYF. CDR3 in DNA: TGTGCCACGGGACTAGCGGGGGGAGAGACCCAGTACTTC.

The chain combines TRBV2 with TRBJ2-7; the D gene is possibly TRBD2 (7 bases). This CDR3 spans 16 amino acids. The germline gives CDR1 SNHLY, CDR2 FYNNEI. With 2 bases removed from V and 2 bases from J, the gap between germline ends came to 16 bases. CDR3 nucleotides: TGTGCCAGCAGTGAACCCGAGGGGGGGGGTCCCTACGAGCAGTACTTC. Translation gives CASSEPEGGGPYEQYF.

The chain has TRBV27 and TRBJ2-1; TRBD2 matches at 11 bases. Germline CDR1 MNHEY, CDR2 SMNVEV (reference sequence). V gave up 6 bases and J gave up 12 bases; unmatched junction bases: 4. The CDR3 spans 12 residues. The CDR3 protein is CASSLAGGGQFF. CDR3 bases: TGTGCCAGCAGCCTAGCGGGAGGCGGGCAGTTCTTC.

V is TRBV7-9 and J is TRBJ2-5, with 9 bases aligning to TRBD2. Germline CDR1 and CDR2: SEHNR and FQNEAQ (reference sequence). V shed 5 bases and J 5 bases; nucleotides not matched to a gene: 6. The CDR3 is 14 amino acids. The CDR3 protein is CASSGGLAGETQYF. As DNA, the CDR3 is TGTGCCAGCAGCGGGGGACTAGCCGGGGAGACCCAGTACTTC.

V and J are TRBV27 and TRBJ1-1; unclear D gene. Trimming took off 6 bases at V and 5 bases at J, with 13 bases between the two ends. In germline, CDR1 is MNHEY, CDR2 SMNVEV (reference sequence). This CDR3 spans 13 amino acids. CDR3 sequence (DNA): TGTGCCAGCAGCCCTAGCCCCAATACTGAAGCTTTCTTT. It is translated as CASSPSPNTEAFF.

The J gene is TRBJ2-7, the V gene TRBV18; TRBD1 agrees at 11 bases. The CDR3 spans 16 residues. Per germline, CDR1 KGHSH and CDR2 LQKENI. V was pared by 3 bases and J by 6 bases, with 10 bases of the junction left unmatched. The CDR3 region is CASSPAGWTGGIEQYF. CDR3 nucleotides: TGTGCCAGCTCACCTGCGGGTTGGACAGGGGGCATCGAGCAGTACTTC.